Following are 29 T cell receptor beta chains from one sample sequenced in a study of control samples from healthy donors and cancer patients. Generated by immunoSEQ multiplex PCR, the TCRdb table keeps only in-frame clones and is missing some. This sample carries fewer than 80,000 clones, nearly 90% of them seen once, and the ten largest clones take 5.5% to 7%. The specimen was PBMCs. The receptors shown here come from a man aged 55 to 70 with colorectal cancer.

This clone was found once. The rearrangement joins TRBV19 to TRBJ1-1; 7 bases align to TRBD1. Trimming at V came to 4 bases and at J to 12 bases, leaving 8 bases not matched to a gene. The CDR3 sequence is 12 residues long. Germline V CDR1 and CDR2: LNHDA, SQIVND (reference sequence). The CDR3 protein is CASSTNRGTTFF. CDR3 DNA: TGTGCCAGTAGTACCAACAGGGGTACGACTTTCTTT.

V is TRBV28 and J is TRBJ1-4; D unresolved. The ends were cut back, 2 bases at V and 11 bases at J, with 6 bases in the middle. There are 11 residues in the CDR3. The V gene's germline CDR1 is MDHEN and CDR2 SYDVKM. The CDR3 here is CASSLGGKLFF. The CDR3 region has the DNA TGTGCCAGCAGTTTAGGCGGGAAACTGTTTTTT.

The chain combines TRBV2 with TRBJ1-1; D not certain. From germline, CDR1 is SNHLY and CDR2 FYNNEI. V was clipped by 7 bases and J by 0 bases, with 15 bases between them. CDR3 length: 15 amino acids. The CDR3 is CASTFATALNTEAFF. CDR3 nucleotides: TGTGCCAGCACCTTCGCGACGGCCCTGAACACTGAAGCTTTCTTT.

This clone came up once. The chain is built from TRBV5-1 and TRBJ1-1; 10 bases are a match to TRBD1. Germline V gives CDR1 SGHRS, CDR2 YFSETQ. J lost 5 bases, V lost 4 bases, and 5 bases had no gene match. This CDR3 is built from 14 residues. DNA of the CDR3: TGCGCCAGCAGCGGACGGACAGGGGGTACTGAAGCTTTCTTT. Protein sequence: CASSGRTGGTEAFF.

The CDR3 loop reads CASSPFSQEQFF. CDR3 nucleotide sequence: TGTGCCAGCAGTCCTTTTAGCCAGGAGCAGTTCTTC. The rearrangement joins TRBV12-3 or TRBV12-4 to TRBJ2-1; D not certain. Trimming removed 5 bases at V and 10 bases at J, with 12 bases between. The length of the CDR3 is 12 residues.

This clone has only a few counts. The CDR3, as DNA: TGTGCCAGCAGTCTCCAGGGGCACGTGGACGAGCAGTACTTC. This encodes CASSLQGHVDEQYF. The V and J genes are TRBV6-5 and TRBJ2-7; possibly TRBD1 for D (6 bases). The CDR3 has 14 residues. The germline V gene encodes CDR1 MNHEY and CDR2 SVGAGI. Trimming took 5 bases from V and 5 from J, leaving 16 bases between them.

The rearrangement joins TRBV2 to TRBJ1-2; perhaps TRBD1 as D (5 bases). V was trimmed by 5 bases and J by 6 bases, leaving 16 bases between them. The germline V gene has CDR1 SNHLY and CDR2 FYNNEI. CDR3 length: 14 residues. The CDR3 DNA reads as TGTGCCAGCAGTTGGGACGGTCGGGCAAATGGCTACACCTTC. The encoded protein is CASSWDGRANGYTF.

CDR3: CASSLEWGYRDGYTF. Written as DNA, the CDR3 is TGCGCCAGCAGCTTGGAGTGGGGGTATAGGGATGGCTACACCTTC. The chain joins TRBV5-1 to TRBJ1-2, with D possibly being TRBD1 (5 bases). Trimming left V 0 bases short and J 6 bases short, with 15 bases between. The CDR3 is 15 residues long. CDR1 and CDR2 from the germline V gene are SGHRS and YFSETQ.

Worth noting for this clone: The junction departs from germline at one end; a sequencing error may be responsible. This rearrangement joins TRBV4-1 to TRBJ1-5; the D gene is possibly TRBD1 (6 bases). CDR1 is MGHRA and CDR2 is YSYEKL in the germline V gene. The CDR3 spans 14 residues. Here the CDR3 reads CAGSRGAGPEPQHF. The CDR3 DNA is TGCGCCGGCAGCCGGGGGGCGGGGCCCGAGCCCCAGCATTTT.

In its sample, this clone was seen once. The chain uses TRBV18 and TRBJ2-1; 7 bases are a match to TRBD1. Germline V gene sequence: CDR1 KGHSH, CDR2 LQKENI. CDR3 size: 15 residues. The ends lost 6 bases at V and 6 bases at J; junction bases unmatched: 11. DNA for the CDR3: TGTGCCAGCTCCTCCGGGACAGTTATTGGCAATGAGCAGTTCTTC. Translating it yields CASSSGTVIGNEQFF. Supplemented by reference TRBV18 and TRBJ2-1, the full variable domain reads NAGVMQNPRHLVRRRGQEARLRCSPMKGHSHVYWYRQLPEEGLKFMVYLQKENIIDESGMPKERFSAEFPKEGPSILRIQQVVRGDSAAYFCASSSGTVIGNEQFFGPGTRLTVL.

The rearrangement joins TRBV27 to TRBJ1-1; possibly TRBD1 for D (5 bases). The CDR3 extends over 14 amino acids. The V end was cut by 2 bases, the J end by 4 bases, with 11 bases between. Germline V CDR1 and CDR2: MNHEY, SMNVEV (reference sequence). The CDR3 coding sequence is TGTGCCAGCAGTTTAGAGGGGTATGGCACTGAAGCTTTCTTT. Protein product: CASSLEGYGTEAFF.

The CDR3 loop is CASSGAPGQGTYEQYF. The CDR3 bases are TGTGCCAGCAGTGGGGCGCCGGGACAGGGAACCTACGAGCAGTACTTC. V and J are TRBV5-8 and TRBJ2-7, with 9 bases fitting TRBD1. The CDR3 has 16 amino acids. J lost 2 bases, V lost 5 bases, and 11 bases had no gene match. Germline-derived CDR1 and CDR2 are SGHTS and YDEGEE.

V gene TRBV11-2 combines with J gene TRBJ1-1, with D maybe TRBD1 (5 bases). V was cut by 6 bases and J by 3 bases, with 14 bases left in between. There are 14 residues in the CDR3. The germline CDR1 and CDR2 sequences are SGHAT and FQNNGV. The CDR3 loop is CASSSARADTEAFF. In DNA form, the CDR3 reads TGTGCCAGCAGTAGCGCCAGGGCCGACACTGAAGCTTTCTTT.

V gene TRBV6-5 combines with J gene TRBJ2-7, with D perhaps TRBD1 (6 bases). The CDR3 sequence is 13 residues long. V was shortened by 6 bases and J by 1 base, with 10 bases between the two germline ends. Per the germline V gene, CDR1 is MNHEY and CDR2 is SVGAGI. The CDR3: CASSSGQSYEQYF. The CDR3 region has the DNA TGTGCCAGCAGCTCTGGACAGTCCTACGAGCAGTACTTC.

The rearrangement joins TRBV30 to TRBJ2-7; D is undetermined. The V gene's germline CDR1 is GTSNPN and CDR2 SVGIG (reference sequence). The CDR3 loop spans 10 amino acids. Between the trimmed V and J ends, which lost 5 bases and 1 base, there was a span of 3 bases. The CDR3 reads CAWGSYEQYF. The DNA of the CDR3 is TGTGCCTGGGGATCCTACGAGCAGTACTTC. Together with reference TRBV30 and TRBJ2-7, the CDR3 gives the full variable domain: SQTIHQWPATLVQPVGSPLSLECTVEGTSNPNLYWYRQAAGRGLQLLFYSVGIGQISSEVPQNLSASRPQDRQFILSSKKLLLSDSGFYLCAWGSYEQYFGPGTRLTVT.

V and J are TRBV9 and TRBJ1-1, with D possibly being TRBD1 (5 bases). Germline lookup yields CDR1 SGDLS and CDR2 YYNGEE. V dropped 3 bases and J dropped 4 bases, with 13 bases sitting between them. CDR3 length: 14 residues. The CDR3 coding sequence is TGTGCCAGCAGCGCCGCAGGGAGCTCCACTGAAGCTTTCTTT. This gives the protein CASSAAGSSTEAFF.

The chain uses TRBV28 and TRBJ1-5; no definite D call. The CDR3 is 15 amino acids. V lost 8 bases, J lost 0 bases, and 14 bases lay in between. Germline CDR1 MDHEN, CDR2 SYDVKM. The CDR3 region has the DNA TGTGCCAGCCGGAAAGGTACGGGTAGCAATCAGCCCCAGCATTTT. Amino acid sequence: CASRKGTGSNQPQHF.

The chain recombines TRBV19 with TRBJ1-2; D not certain. The V end lost 7 bases, the J end lost 5 bases, and 14 bases lay between the germline ends. This CDR3 has 13 residues. Germline CDR1 and CDR2: LNHDA and SQIVND (reference sequence). Here the CDR3 DNA reads TGTGCCAGTACCCTGGGTATGGGGTATGGCTACACCTTC. This translates into CASTLGMGYGYTF.

The chain couples TRBV9 to TRBJ2-2, with no clear D. The germline gives CDR1 SGDLS, CDR2 YYNGEE. Trimming cost V 1 base and J 0 bases, with 7 bases left between them. There are 15 residues in the CDR3. The CDR3 DNA reads TGTGCCAGCAGCGTAAGCCTAGCGAACACCGGGGAGCTGTTTTTT. It is translated as CASSVSLANTGELFF.

The table lists this clone with a few counts. The CDR3 coding sequence is TGTGCCAGCAGCCTGACAGGGGACATGAACACTGAAGCTTTCTTT. It codes for CASSLTGDMNTEAFF. The rearrangement uses TRBV11-2 and TRBJ1-1; the match to TRBD1 covers 8 bases. Germline V gives CDR1 SGHAT, CDR2 FQNNGV. V shed 5 bases, J shed 0 bases, and the junction held 5 bases outside the gene matches. There are 15 residues in the CDR3.

The chain is built from TRBV19 and TRBJ2-1; 9 positions agree with TRBD2. This CDR3 spans 15 amino acids. The V gene's germline CDR1 is LNHDA and CDR2 SQIVND (reference sequence). V was pared by 1 base and J by 6 bases, with 4 bases of the junction left unmatched. DNA of the CDR3: TGTGCCAGTAGTATAGTCCGCGGGGGGGGCAATGAGCAGTTCTTC. This sequence encodes CASSIVRGGGNEQFF.

The chain recombines TRBV7-9 with TRBJ1-1, with D maybe TRBD1 (5 bases). The V and J ends lost 5 bases and 0 bases respectively, with 13 bases between them. The length of the CDR3 is 15 residues. From germline, CDR1 is SEHNR and CDR2 FQNEAQ (reference sequence). The DNA of the CDR3 is TGTGCCAGCAGCCCGCAGGACATCCTGAACACTGAAGCTTTCTTT. It encodes CASSPQDILNTEAFF.

CDR3 in DNA: TGTGCCAGCAGCTTCGGCGGGGGCAGCCCCTACGAGCAGTACTTC. Its translation: CASSFGGGSPYEQYF. This chain links TRBV7-6 with TRBJ2-7, with D possibly TRBD2 on 7 matching bases. The CDR3 consists of 15 residues. Germline V gene lookup returns CDR1 SGHVS and CDR2 FNYEAQ. Trimming removed 3 bases from V and 2 bases from J, with 14 bases in between.

This clone is a singleton in its sample. The V gene is TRBV2, the J gene TRBJ1-1; unclear D gene. Germline CDR1 reads SNHLY; CDR2 reads FYNNEI. V was clipped by 2 bases and J by 6 bases, with 16 bases between them. The length of the CDR3 is 15 residues. CDR3 loop: CASSERRGGRAEAFF. CDR3 nucleotide sequence: TGTGCCAGCAGTGAAAGACGGGGTGGGCGGGCTGAAGCTTTCTTT.

This chain links TRBV7-3 with TRBJ2-1; TRBD2 agrees at 13 bases. Per the germline V gene, CDR1 is SGHTA and CDR2 is FQGTGA. After removal of 2 bases from V and 5 bases from J, the junction contained 9 bases not matched to a gene. The CDR3 runs to 18 residues. The CDR3 protein is CASSLAPGLAGQNNEQFF. The CDR3 DNA reads as TGTGCCAGCAGCTTAGCCCCGGGACTAGCGGGGCAGAACAATGAGCAGTTCTTC.

This clone came up once. The chain recombines TRBV11-3 with TRBJ2-7, with a possible D match to TRBD1 (6 bases). The CDR3 sequence is 13 residues long. Trimming removed 5 bases at V and 2 bases at J, with 10 bases between. Germline lookup yields CDR1 SGHNT and CDR2 YENEEA. CDR3 sequence (DNA): TGTGCCAGCAGCCCCGGGACAACCTACGAGCAGTACTTC. Translation gives CASSPGTTYEQYF.

The J gene is TRBJ1-2, the V gene TRBV28; TRBD1 agrees at 9 bases. The germline CDR1 and CDR2 sequences are MDHEN and SYDVKM. The CDR3 is 14 residues long. V was pared by 6 bases and J by 6 bases, with 8 bases of the junction left unmatched. The CDR3 DNA reads TGTGCCAGCAGAGAATCGGGACAGGGCCATGGCTACACCTTC. Translating gives CASRESGQGHGYTF.

For the CDR3, the DNA is TGCAGTGGCGACAGGGCATCTGAAGCTTTCTTT. It codes for CSGDRASEAFF. V gene TRBV20-1 combines with J gene TRBJ1-1, with TRBD1 matching 7 bases. The V segment lost 7 bases and the J segment 6 bases; nucleotides outside the gene matches: 5. CDR3 length: 11 amino acids. Per germline, CDR1 DFQATT and CDR2 SNEGSKA (reference sequence).

V gene TRBV7-2 combines with J gene TRBJ2-7, with a possible D match to TRBD1 (6 bases). Trimming removed 2 bases from V and 2 bases from J, with 13 bases in between. From germline, CDR1 is SGHTA and CDR2 FQGNSA. The CDR3 length is 15 residues. The CDR3, as DNA: TGTGCCAGCAGCTTACAGCAGGGGCTAACCTACGAGCAGTACTTC. Translation gives CASSLQQGLTYEQYF.